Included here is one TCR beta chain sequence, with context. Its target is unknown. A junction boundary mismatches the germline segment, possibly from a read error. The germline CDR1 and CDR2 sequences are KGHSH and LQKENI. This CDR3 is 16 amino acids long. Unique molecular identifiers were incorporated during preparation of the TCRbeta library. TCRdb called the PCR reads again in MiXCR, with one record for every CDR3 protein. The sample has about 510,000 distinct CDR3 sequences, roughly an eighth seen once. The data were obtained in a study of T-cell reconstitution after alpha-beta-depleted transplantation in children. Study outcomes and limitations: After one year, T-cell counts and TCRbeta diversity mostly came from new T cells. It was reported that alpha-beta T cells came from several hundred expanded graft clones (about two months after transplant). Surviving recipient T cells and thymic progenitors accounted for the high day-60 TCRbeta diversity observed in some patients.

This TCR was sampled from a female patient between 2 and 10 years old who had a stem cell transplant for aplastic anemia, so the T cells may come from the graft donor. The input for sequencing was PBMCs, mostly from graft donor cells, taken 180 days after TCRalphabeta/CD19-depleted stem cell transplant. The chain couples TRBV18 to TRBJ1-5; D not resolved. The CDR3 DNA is TGTGCCAGCTCACCAAAGGCAGGTGAGAGCAATCAGCCCCGGCATTTT. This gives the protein CASSPKAGESNQPRHF.